Listed below are T cell receptor beta chains from one sample, sequenced in a study of T cell responses to AZD1222 COVID-19 vaccine. Sequenced by immunoSEQ multiplex PCR; TCRdb stores in-frame clones only, minus some. The sample carries approximately 120,000 clones, approximately 90% recorded once. Sequencing was performed on peripheral blood, taken on day 0 of AZD1222 vaccination. The receptors derive from an adult in good health. The CDR3 runs from the conserved cysteine through the conserved F or W. D genes are given only for firm matches. Size is omitted from some rows. Given values are once, few, many or a class for expanded clones.

TRBD1	-	TRBV6-2/TRBV6-3	TRBJ1-1	CASSSGGAPDTEAFF	TGTGCCAGCAGTTCAGGGGGCGCCCCGGACACTGAAGCTTTCTTT
-	-	TRBV6-5	TRBJ1-2	CATLRGANYGYTF	TGTGCCACCCTACGAGGGGCTAACTATGGCTACACCTTC
-	once	TRBV4-1	TRBJ2-2	CASSLFPTGANTGELFF	TGCGCCAGCAGCCTCTTCCCGACAGGAGCGAACACCGGGGAGCTGTTTTTT
-	few	TRBV19	TRBJ2-3	CASSIVPRDSDTQYF	TGTGCCAGTAGTATAGTCCCCCGGGACTCCGATACGCAGTATTTT
-	-	TRBV6-5	TRBJ1-5	CASRSTGLSNQPQHF	TGTGCCAGCAGATCCACAGGGTTGAGCAATCAGCCCCAGCATTTT
-	-	TRBV10-1	TRBJ2-1	CASSFQRDEQFF	TGCGCCAGCAGTTTCCAGAGGGATGAGCAGTTCTTC
-	-	TRBV7-8	TRBJ1-5	CASSLIDSYNQPQHF	TGTGCCAGCAGCTTAATCGACAGCTACAATCAGCCCCAGCATTTT
TRBD2	-	TRBV5-4	TRBJ2-1	CASSSDPGGVNEQFF	TGTGCCAGCAGCTCCGACCCCGGGGGGGTCAATGAGCAGTTCTTC
-	-	TRBV7-6	TRBJ1-1	CASSWTENTEAFF	TGTGCCAGCAGCTGGACGGAGAACACTGAAGCTTTCTTT
-	-	TRBV5-1	TRBJ2-5	CASSLAETQYF	TGCGCCAGCAGCTTGGCTGAGACCCAGTACTTC
-	-	TRBV3-1/TRBV3-2	TRBJ1-1	CASSPGGNTEAFF	TGTGCCAGCAGCCCTGGAGGGAACACTGAAGCTTTCTTT
-	-	TRBV19	TRBJ1-2	CASTFRTNNYGYTF	TGTGCCAGTACTTTCAGGACAAACAACTATGGCTACACCTTC
-	-	TRBV18	TRBJ1-3	CASSPEGGNTIYF	TGTGCCAGCTCACCAGAGGGTGGAAACACCATATATTTT
-	-	TRBV7-9	TRBJ2-1	CASSLAVAQPQQFF	TGTGCCAGCAGCTTAGCGGTTGCTCAACCCCAACAGTTCTTC
TRBD1	-	TRBV5-4	TRBJ1-4	CASSRRQGGTRNEKLFF	TGTGCCAGCAGTAGGAGACAGGGGGGGACTCGGAATGAAAAACTGTTTTTT
TRBD1	-	TRBV2	TRBJ2-5	CASSGQGNQETQYF	TGTGCCAGCAGTGGACAGGGAAACCAAGAGACCCAGTACTTC
TRBD1	-	TRBV5-1	TRBJ1-2	CASSLAAGQIYGYTF	TGCGCCAGCAGCTTGGCTGCGGGACAGATCTATGGCTACACCTTC
TRBD1	-	TRBV6-5	TRBJ2-7	CASSYGTGPSYEQYF	TGTGCCAGCAGTTACGGGACAGGACCCTCCTACGAGCAGTACTTC
TRBD2	-	TRBV15	TRBJ2-1	CATSRVRLAGEREQFF	TGTGCCACCAGCAGGGTTAGACTAGCGGGAGAACGTGAGCAGTTCTTC
-	-	TRBV11-2	TRBJ2-3	CASSLLDGDTQYF	TGTGCCAGCAGCTTACTAGACGGAGATACGCAGTATTTT
TRBD1	-	TRBV18	TRBJ2-7	CASSPSGTGYGQYF	TGTGCCAGCTCACCATCGGGGACAGGGTACGGGCAGTACTTC
TRBD1	-	TRBV5-1	TRBJ1-1	CASSLVGQGNTEAFF	TGCGCCAGCAGCTTGGTGGGACAGGGGAACACTGAAGCTTTCTTT
TRBD1	few	TRBV2	TRBJ1-4	CASSPRGTGREKLFF	TGTGCCAGCAGTCCCCGAGGGACAGGGCGTGAAAAACTGTTTTTT
-	-	TRBV5-3	TRBJ2-1	CARSLRGRNEQFF	TGTGCCAGAAGCTTACGTGGGCGCAATGAGCAGTTCTTC
-	-	TRBV7-9	TRBJ2-3	CASSSQRAGNTDTQYF	TGTGCCAGCAGCTCCCAAAGGGCAGGTAACACAGATACGCAGTATTTT
-	-	TRBV15	TRBJ1-5	CATSRDSGEPQHF	TGTGCCACCAGCAGAGATAGTGGGGAGCCCCAGCATTTT
-	-	TRBV27	TRBJ2-3	CASRGDTDTQYF	TGTGCCAGCAGGGGGGACACAGATACGCAGTATTTT
-	-	TRBV9	TRBJ2-1	CASSVVSNSYNEQFF	TGTGCCAGCAGCGTAGTAAGTAACTCCTACAATGAGCAGTTCTTC
-	-	TRBV3-1/TRBV3-2	TRBJ1-1	CASSQAVSLGNTEAFF	TGTGCCAGCAGCCAGGCCGTCAGTCTGGGGAACACTGAAGCTTTCTTT
-	-	TRBV27	TRBJ1-1	CASSFEYGANTEAFF	TGTGCCAGCAGTTTCGAATACGGCGCGAACACTGAAGCTTTCTTT
-	-	TRBV4-2	TRBJ2-1	CASSQEAGILSSYNEQFF	TGTGCCAGCAGCCAAGAGGCAGGGATTCTAAGCTCCTACAATGAGCAGTTCTTC
-	-	TRBV3-1/TRBV3-2	TRBJ1-1	CASSQAGAPEAFF	TGTGCCAGCAGCCAAGCAGGGGCCCCTGAAGCTTTCTTT
-	-	TRBV18	TRBJ2-6	CASSPAYRGLLSGANVLTF	TGTGCCAGCTCACCTGCTTATCGGGGCCTACTCTCTGGGGCCAACGTCCTGACTTTC
-	-	TRBV5-5	TRBJ2-7	CASSLDTLSYEQYF	TGTGCCAGCAGCTTGGATACTCTCTCCTACGAGCAGTACTTC
-	-	TRBV2	TRBJ2-3	CASSEVTDTQYF	TGTGCCAGCAGTGAAGTGACAGATACGCAGTATTTT
TRBD1	-	TRBV27	TRBJ2-7	CASSSLGQVYEQYF	TGTGCCAGCAGTTCATTGGGACAGGTCTACGAGCAGTACTTC
-	-	TRBV19	TRBJ2-5	CASSISGQETQYF	TGTGCCAGTAGTATTTCGGGTCAAGAGACCCAGTACTTC
TRBD2	many	TRBV27	TRBJ2-2	CASSGLAGTTGELFF	TGTGCCAGCAGCGGACTAGCGGGAACCACCGGGGAGCTGTTTTTT
-	-	TRBV5-4	TRBJ1-1	CASSLGVRVDTEAFF	TGTGCCAGCAGCTTGGGGGTCCGGGTGGACACTGAAGCTTTCTTT
-	-	TRBV7-9	TRBJ2-3	CASSEESTSTDTQYF	TGTGCCAGCAGCGAGGAGAGTACCAGCACAGATACGCAGTATTTT
-	-	TRBV2	TRBJ2-1	CASTMTVYNEQFF	TGTGCCAGCACGATGACAGTCTACAATGAGCAGTTCTTC
-	-	TRBV6-5	TRBJ1-1	CASSYLVTGEAFF	TGTGCCAGCAGTTACTTAGTAACGGGGGAAGCTTTCTTT